This is a list of T cell receptor beta chains from one sample in a study of blood T cell repertoires in COVID-19. Here immunoSEQ multiplex PCR was the method, and the copy in TCRdb shows in-frame clones only, minus some. The profile covers under 450,000 clones, with about nine tenths appearing a single time and 10% to 15% taken by the ten largest. The sample was peripheral blood. These receptors came from a woman aged 45-65 years with COVID-19, enrolled during active disease. Both conserved end residues are part of each CDR3. D genes are given only for firm matches. For some rows the clone size is stated as once, few or many, or as a class when expanded; others skip it.

v_call: TRBV21-1; d_call: -; clone_size: -; j_call: TRBJ1-2; cdr3_aa: CARSFNPGQLKNYGYTF; cdr3_nt: TGTGCCAGGAGCTTCAACCCGGGACAGCTAAAAAACTATGGCTACACCTTC
v_call: TRBV4-1; d_call: TRBD1; clone_size: -; j_call: TRBJ1-1; cdr3_aa: CASSQFSGGTRRIF; cdr3_nt: TGCGCCAGCAGCCAATTCTCAGGGGGGACGCGGAGAATCTTT
v_call: TRBV5-6; d_call: -; clone_size: -; j_call: TRBJ1-4; cdr3_aa: CASSFRVGSEKLFF; cdr3_nt: TGTGCCAGCAGCTTTAGAGTCGGTAGTGAAAAACTGTTTTTT
v_call: TRBV2; d_call: -; clone_size: -; j_call: TRBJ1-2; cdr3_aa: CASKLDSNYGYTF; cdr3_nt: TGTGCCAGCAAACTGGACAGTAACTATGGCTACACCTTC
v_call: TRBV6-5; d_call: -; clone_size: -; j_call: TRBJ1-2; cdr3_aa: CASSYSYGGRRNGYTF; cdr3_nt: TGTGCCAGCAGTTACTCGTACGGGGGGCGAAGGAATGGCTACACCTTC
v_call: TRBV9; d_call: -; clone_size: -; j_call: TRBJ1-6; cdr3_aa: CASSRSETPSPLHF; cdr3_nt: TGTGCCAGCAGCCGGTCGGAGACTCCTTCACCCCTCCACTTT
v_call: TRBV6-1; d_call: TRBD1; clone_size: -; j_call: TRBJ2-4; cdr3_aa: CASSELDRGLMLAKNIQYF; cdr3_nt: TGTGCCAGCAGTGAGCTGGACAGGGGATTAATGTTGGCCAAAAACATTCAGTACTTC
v_call: TRBV19; d_call: -; clone_size: once; j_call: TRBJ1-2; cdr3_aa: CASSIGRYGYTF; cdr3_nt: TGTGCCAGTAGTATAGGTCGGTATGGCTACACCTTC
v_call: TRBV29-1; d_call: -; clone_size: -; j_call: TRBJ1-1; cdr3_aa: CSVMGGAEAFF; cdr3_nt: TGCAGCGTCATGGGGGGGGCTGAAGCTTTCTTT
v_call: TRBV19; d_call: -; clone_size: -; j_call: TRBJ2-7; cdr3_aa: CASSRDIGEQYF; cdr3_nt: TGTGCCAGTAGCCGGGACATAGGAGAGCAGTACTTC